Sequencing of this TCR beta chain was carried out in a study of blood T cell repertoires in COVID-19 (dated by TCRdb to 2018 to 2020). Context from the whole study: The collaborator samples originated in the United States, Italy and Spain and spanned the acute and convalescent phases of COVID-19. The material from the prospective study consisted of cDNA or gDNA derived from T cells, B-cell-depleted T cells, or PBMCs. Deeply sampled blood TCRbeta repertoires from subjects exposed to, actively infected with, or recovered from COVID-19 were included in the dataset. The repertoires were released in a freely available public database intended as a resource for research on the immune response to SARS-CoV-2. Samples were obtained from the ongoing ImmuneRACE study (first 160 participants) and from about 1,300 subjects provided by 6 global collaborators. Sample metadata almost always included a de-identified subject ID, COVID-19 status, age in years and sex. Where available, HLA class I and class II types were taken from metadata supplied by the sample provider and were not determined by assay-based typing. What the authors observed across the whole study: The quantity of clinical and demographic metadata differed by source and by participant and was supplied without curation.

TCRbeta CDR3 regions were amplified from genomic DNA using the immunoSEQ Assay, a bias-controlled multiplex PCR. In the paper's pipeline: The number of nucleated cells in each sample was estimated from the amplification of reference gene primers within the assay. Sequence reads were collapsed and filtered to measure the absolute abundance of every unique TCRbeta CDR3 rearrangement. For each sample, productive Simpson clonality was calculated by taking the square root of Simpson's diversity index across productive rearrangements. TCRdb holds this immuneACCESS table with in-frame rearrangements only. Some clones are missing; in checked studies, unresolved V genes explain under half, and the rest has no known cause. Clone size and V and J calls were adopted from that table, with D and trimming inferred from the DNA. This sample is represented by 310,000 or so clones; around 90% of them were singletons. About 1.5% of the sample goes to the ten largest clones.

Concerning this clone: Its antigen remains undetermined. No much larger clonotype is one base removed from it; base qualities were not supplied. Different DNA sequences within this sample yield the same CDR3.

Participants in the prospective study were aged roughly 18 to 89 years, lived in about two dozen United States geographic areas, and enrolled through a virtual design. In the prospective study, cohorts were assigned on the basis of participant-reported clinical history obtained from a screening survey and a study questionnaire. In the prospective study, whole blood, serum and a nasopharyngeal or oropharyngeal swab were collected from each participant by mobile phlebotomists. Over an approximately two-month period, participants in the prospective study had the option of providing additional blood draws and questionnaires. Before DNA extraction, prospective study blood samples were shipped either frozen or at room temperature. A distance of 7 bases separates the germline ends of V and J, which lose 2 bases and 7 bases respectively. The CDR3 starts with the cysteine, ends with the phenylalanine, and has 13 residues. CDR3 DNA is the only sequence kept; it has 39 bases, read in frame from the first base. Via the germline V gene, CDR1 is SGHRS and CDR2 YFSETQ.

The sample comprised PBMCs or T cells enriched from blood (not recorded which). The sequence joins TRBV5-1 to TRBJ1-6; possibly the D gene is TRBD1, per 6 matching bases. This clonotype was obtained from a woman between 18 and 29 years old with acute COVID-19. The sequenced DNA is TGCGCCAGCAGCTTACAGGGAAATTCACCCCTCCACTTT. It translates to CASSLQGNSPLHF. With all but the CDR3 taken from the reference TRBV5-1 and TRBJ1-6 genes, the full variable domain is: KAGVTQTPRYLIKTRGQQVTLSCSPISGHRSVSWYQQTPGQGLQFLFEYFSETQRNKGNFPGRFSGRQFSNSRSEMNVSTLELGDSALYLCASSLQGNSPLHFGNGTRLTVT.